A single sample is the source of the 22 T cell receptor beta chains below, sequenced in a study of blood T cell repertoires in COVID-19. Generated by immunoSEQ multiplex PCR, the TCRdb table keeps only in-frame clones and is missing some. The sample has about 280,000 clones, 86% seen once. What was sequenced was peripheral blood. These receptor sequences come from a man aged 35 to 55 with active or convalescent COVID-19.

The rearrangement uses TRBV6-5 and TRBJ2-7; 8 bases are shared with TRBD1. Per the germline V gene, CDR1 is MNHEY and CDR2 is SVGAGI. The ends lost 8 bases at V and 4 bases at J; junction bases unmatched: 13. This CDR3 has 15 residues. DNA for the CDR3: TGTGCCAGCTGGGCCGGGACAGGTCCCACATACGAGCAGTACTTC. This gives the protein CASWAGTGPTYEQYF.

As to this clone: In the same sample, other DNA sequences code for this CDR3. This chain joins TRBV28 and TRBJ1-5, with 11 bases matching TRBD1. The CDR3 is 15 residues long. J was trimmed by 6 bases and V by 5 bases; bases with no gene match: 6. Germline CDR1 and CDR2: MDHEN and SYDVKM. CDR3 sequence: CASSLGQGAGQPQHF. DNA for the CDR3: TGTGCCAGCAGTCTCGGACAGGGGGCTGGTCAGCCCCAGCATTTT.

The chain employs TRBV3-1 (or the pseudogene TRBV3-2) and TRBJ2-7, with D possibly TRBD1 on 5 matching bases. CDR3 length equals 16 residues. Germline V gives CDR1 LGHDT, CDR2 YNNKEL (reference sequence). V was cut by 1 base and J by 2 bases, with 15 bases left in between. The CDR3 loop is CASSQVHHTGTYEQYF. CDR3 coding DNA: TGTGCCAGCAGCCAAGTCCACCACACAGGAACCTACGAGCAGTACTTC.

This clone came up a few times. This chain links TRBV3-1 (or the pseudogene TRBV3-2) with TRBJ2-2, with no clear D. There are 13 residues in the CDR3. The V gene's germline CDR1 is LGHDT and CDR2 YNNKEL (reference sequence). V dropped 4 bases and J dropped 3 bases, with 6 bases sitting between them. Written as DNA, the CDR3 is TGTGCCAGCAGCCGCGCGGACACCGGGGAGCTGTTTTTT. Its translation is CASSRADTGELFF.

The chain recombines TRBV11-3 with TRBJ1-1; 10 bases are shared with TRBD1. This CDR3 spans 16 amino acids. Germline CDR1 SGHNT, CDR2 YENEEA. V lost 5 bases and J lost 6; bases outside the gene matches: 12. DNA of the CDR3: TGTGCCAGCAGCCCGGGGGACAGGGGATATTTGGCTGAAGCTTTCTTT. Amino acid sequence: CASSPGDRGYLAEAFF.

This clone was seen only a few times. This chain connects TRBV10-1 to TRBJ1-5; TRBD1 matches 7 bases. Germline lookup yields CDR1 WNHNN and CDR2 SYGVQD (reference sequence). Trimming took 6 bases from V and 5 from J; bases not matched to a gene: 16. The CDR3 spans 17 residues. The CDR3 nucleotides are TGCGCCAGCAGAGTCCCGCGAGCCGGGACAGCACATCAGCCCCAGCATTTT. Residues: CASRVPRAGTAHQPQHF.

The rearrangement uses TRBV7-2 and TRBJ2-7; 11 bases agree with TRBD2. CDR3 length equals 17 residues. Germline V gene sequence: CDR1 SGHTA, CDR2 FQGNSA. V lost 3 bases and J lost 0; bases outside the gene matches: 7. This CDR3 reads CASSFRLAGGGSYEQYF. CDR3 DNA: TGTGCCAGCAGCTTCAGGCTAGCGGGGGGCGGCTCCTACGAGCAGTACTTC. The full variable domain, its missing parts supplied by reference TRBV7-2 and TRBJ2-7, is GAGVSQSPSNKVTEKGKDVELRCDPISGHTALYWYRQSLGQGLEFLIYFQGNSAPDKSGLPSDRFSAERTGGSVSTLTIQRTQQEDSAVYLCASSFRLAGGGSYEQYFGPGTRLTVT.

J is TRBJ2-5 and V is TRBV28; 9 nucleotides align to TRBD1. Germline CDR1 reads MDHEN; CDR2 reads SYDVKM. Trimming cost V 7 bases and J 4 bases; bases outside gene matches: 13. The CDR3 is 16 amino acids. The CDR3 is CASTQTGTGMLETQYF. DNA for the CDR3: TGTGCCAGCACTCAAACCGGGACAGGGATGTTAGAGACCCAGTACTTC.

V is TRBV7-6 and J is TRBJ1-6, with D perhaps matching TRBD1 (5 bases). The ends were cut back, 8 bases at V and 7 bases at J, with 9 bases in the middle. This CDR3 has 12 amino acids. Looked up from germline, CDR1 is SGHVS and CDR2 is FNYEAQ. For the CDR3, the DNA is TGTGCCAGCGGACGGGGGAATTCACCCCTCCACTTT. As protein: CASGRGNSPLHF.

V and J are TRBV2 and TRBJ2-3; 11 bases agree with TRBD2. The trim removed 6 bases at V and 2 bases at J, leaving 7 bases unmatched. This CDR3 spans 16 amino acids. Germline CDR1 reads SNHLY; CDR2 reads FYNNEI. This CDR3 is CASSRLAGKVTDTQYF. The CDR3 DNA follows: TGTGCCAGCAGCCGACTAGCGGGGAAGGTCACAGATACGCAGTATTTT.

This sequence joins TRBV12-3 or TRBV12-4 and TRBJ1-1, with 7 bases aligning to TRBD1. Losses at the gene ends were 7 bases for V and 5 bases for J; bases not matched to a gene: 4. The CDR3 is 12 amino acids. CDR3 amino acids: CASTLTGTEAFF. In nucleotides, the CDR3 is TGTGCCAGCACCCTGACAGGGACTGAAGCTTTCTTT.

In DNA form, the CDR3 reads TGTGCCAGCACCCCCTCGGGGGTTGCGGGGGTGGGGTTGAAAGAGACCCAGTACTTC. Its translation is CASTPSGVAGVGLKETQYF. The chain is built from TRBV27 and TRBJ2-5, with 7 bases lining up with TRBD2. This CDR3 spans 19 amino acids. The V and J ends lost 7 bases and 3 bases, in that order; junction bases with no gene match: 23. CDR1 and CDR2 from the germline V gene are MNHEY and SMNVEV (reference sequence).

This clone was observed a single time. Here the CDR3 DNA reads TGTGCCAGCAGTTCGATTGGACAGATAGCTTTCTTT. It encodes CASSSIGQIAFF. The chain has TRBV6-5 and TRBJ1-1, with D tentatively TRBD1 (6 bases). This CDR3 comprises 12 residues. Germline CDR1 reads MNHEY; CDR2 reads SVGAGI. Trimming shortened V by 4 bases and J by 10 bases, and 13 bases separated the two germline ends.

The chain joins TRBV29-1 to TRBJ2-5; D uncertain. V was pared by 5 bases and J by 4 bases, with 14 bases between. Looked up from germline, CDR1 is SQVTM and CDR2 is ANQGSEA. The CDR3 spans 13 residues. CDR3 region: CSVPHHYRETQYF. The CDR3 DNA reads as TGCAGCGTTCCGCACCATTATAGAGAGACCCAGTACTTC.

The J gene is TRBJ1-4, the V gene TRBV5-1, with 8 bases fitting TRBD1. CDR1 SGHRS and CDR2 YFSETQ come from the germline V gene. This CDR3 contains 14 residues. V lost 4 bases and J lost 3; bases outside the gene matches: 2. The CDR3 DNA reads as TGCGCCAGCAGCCAGGACAGGGCTAATGAAAAACTGTTTTTT. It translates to CASSQDRANEKLFF.

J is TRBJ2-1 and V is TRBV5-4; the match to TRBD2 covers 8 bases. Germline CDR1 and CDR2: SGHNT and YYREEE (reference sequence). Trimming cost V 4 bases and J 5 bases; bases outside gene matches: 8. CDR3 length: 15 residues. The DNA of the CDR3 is TGTGCCAGCAGCCTCGGGACTAGGGGGGACAATGAGCAGTTCTTC. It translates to CASSLGTRGDNEQFF.

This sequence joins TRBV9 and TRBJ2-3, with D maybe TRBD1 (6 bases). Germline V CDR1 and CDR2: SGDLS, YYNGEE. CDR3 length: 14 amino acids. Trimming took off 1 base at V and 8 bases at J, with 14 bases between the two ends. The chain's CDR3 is CASSVNRDTGTQYF. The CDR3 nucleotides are TGTGCCAGCAGCGTAAACCGGGACACCGGTACGCAGTATTTT.

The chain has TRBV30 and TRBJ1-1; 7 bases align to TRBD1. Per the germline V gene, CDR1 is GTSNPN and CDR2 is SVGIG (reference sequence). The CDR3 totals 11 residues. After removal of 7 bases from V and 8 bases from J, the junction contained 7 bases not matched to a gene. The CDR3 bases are TGTGCCTTGCAGGGGGGAAGAGAAGCTTTCTTT. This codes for CALQGGREAFF.

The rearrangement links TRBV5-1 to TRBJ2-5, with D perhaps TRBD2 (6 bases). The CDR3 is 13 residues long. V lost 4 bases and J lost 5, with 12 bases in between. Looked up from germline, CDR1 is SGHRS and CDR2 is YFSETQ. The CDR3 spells CASSAEGRETQYF. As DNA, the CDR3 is TGCGCCAGCAGCGCGGAGGGCCGGGAGACCCAGTACTTC.

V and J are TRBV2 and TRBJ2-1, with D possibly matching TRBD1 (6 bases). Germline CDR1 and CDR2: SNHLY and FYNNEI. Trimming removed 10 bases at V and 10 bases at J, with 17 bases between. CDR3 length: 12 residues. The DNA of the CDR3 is TGTGCCATCCCCGACCCCGGACAGGAGCAGTTCTTC. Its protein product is CAIPDPGQEQFF.

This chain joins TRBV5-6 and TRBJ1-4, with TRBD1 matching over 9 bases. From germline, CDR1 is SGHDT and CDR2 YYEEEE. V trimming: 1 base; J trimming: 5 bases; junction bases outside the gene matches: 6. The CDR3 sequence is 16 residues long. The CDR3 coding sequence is TGTGCCAGCAGCTTGTACAGGGGGCTGGGCAATGAAAAACTGTTTTTT. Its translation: CASSLYRGLGNEKLFF. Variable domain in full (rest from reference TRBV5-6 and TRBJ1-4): DAGVTQSPTHLIKTRGQQVTLRCSPKSGHDTVSWYQQALGQGPQFIFQYYEEEERQRGNFPDRFSGHQFPNYSSELNVNALLLGDSALYLCASSLYRGLGNEKLFFGSGTQLSVL.

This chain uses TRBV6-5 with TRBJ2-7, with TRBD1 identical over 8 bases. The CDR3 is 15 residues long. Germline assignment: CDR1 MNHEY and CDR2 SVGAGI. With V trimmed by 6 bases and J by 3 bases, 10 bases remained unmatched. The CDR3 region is CASRPGTGQLYEQYF. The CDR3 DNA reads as TGTGCCAGCAGGCCAGGGACAGGTCAACTCTACGAGCAGTACTTC.